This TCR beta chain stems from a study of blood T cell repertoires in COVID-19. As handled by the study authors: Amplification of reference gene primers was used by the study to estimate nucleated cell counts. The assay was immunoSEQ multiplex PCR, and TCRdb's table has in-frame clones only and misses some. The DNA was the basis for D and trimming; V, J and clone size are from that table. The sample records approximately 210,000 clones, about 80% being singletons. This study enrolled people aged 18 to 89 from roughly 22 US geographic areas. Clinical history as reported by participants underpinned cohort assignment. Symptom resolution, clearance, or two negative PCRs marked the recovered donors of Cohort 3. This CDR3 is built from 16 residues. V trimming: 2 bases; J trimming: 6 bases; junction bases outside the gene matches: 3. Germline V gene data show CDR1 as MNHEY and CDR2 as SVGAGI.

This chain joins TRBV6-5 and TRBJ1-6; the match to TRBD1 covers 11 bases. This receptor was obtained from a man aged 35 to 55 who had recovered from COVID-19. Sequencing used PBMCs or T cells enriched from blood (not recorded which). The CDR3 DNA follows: TGTGCCAGCAGTTACAAGGGACAGGGGGGTAATTCACCCCTCCACTTT. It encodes CASSYKGQGGNSPLHF.